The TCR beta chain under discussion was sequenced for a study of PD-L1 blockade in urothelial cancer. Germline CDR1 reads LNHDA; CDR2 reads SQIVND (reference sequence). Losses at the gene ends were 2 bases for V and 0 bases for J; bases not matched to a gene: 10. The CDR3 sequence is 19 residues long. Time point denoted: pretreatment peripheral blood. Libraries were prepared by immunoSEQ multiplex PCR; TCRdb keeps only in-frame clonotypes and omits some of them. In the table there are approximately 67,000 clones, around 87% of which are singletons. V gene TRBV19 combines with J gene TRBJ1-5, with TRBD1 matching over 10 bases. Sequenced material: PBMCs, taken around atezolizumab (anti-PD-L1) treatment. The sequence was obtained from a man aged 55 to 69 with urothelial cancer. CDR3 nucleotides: TGTGCCAGTAGTATATGGACAGGGGGGATTTTCTATAGCAATCAGCCCCAGCATTTT. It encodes CASSIWTGGIFYSNQPQHF.